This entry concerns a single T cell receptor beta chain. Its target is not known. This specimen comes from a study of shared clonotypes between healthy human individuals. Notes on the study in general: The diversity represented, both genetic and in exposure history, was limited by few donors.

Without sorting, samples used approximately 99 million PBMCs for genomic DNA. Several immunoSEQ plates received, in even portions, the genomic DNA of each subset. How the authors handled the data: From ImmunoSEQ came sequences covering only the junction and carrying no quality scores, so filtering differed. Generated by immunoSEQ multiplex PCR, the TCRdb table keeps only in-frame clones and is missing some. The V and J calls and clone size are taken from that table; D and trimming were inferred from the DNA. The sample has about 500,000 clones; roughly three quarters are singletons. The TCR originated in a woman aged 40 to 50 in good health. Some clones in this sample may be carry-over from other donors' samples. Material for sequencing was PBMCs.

CDR3 in DNA: TGTGCCAGTAGTCCGGGGCTAGCGGAGTACCAAGAGACCCAGTACTTC. This codes for CASSPGLAEYQETQYF. The J gene is TRBJ2-5, the V gene TRBV19, with TRBD2 matching 7 bases. The CDR3 runs 16 residues. Germline assignment: CDR1 LNHDA and CDR2 SQIVND (reference sequence). Trimming took 5 bases from V and 0 from J; bases not matched to a gene: 9. Combining the CDR3 with reference TRBV19 and TRBJ2-5 gives the whole variable domain DGGITQSPKYLFRKEGQNVTLSCEQNLNHDAMYWYRQDPGQGLRLIYYSQIVNDFQKGDIAEGYSVSREKKESFPLTVTSAQKNPTAFYLCASSPGLAEYQETQYFGPGTRLLVL.